This T cell receptor (beta chain) was obtained from a study of T cell changes during pregnancy in multiple sclerosis. V gave up 1 base and J gave up 5 bases; unmatched junction bases: 5. CDR3 length: 16 amino acids. Germline assignment: CDR1 MDHEN and CDR2 SYDVKM. Using immunoSEQ multiplex PCR, the repertoire was profiled, and TCRdb retains in-frame clones only, with some absent. Seen here are about 73,000 clones, 80% to 95% observed once, and the top ten hold 2.8%. The sequence was obtained from a female donor in good health, enrolled as a control in a pregnancy study. This sequence joins TRBV28 and TRBJ2-1; 10 bases align to TRBD1. Sequenced here: peripheral blood, sampled in the third trimester of pregnancy. DNA for the CDR3: TGTGCCAGCAGTTTATACCGGGACAGGGGCCACAATGAGCAGTTCTTC. Translation: CASSLYRDRGHNEQFF.